Below are 2 T cell receptor beta chains sequenced from a single sample in a study of beta chain features in type 1 diabetes (dated 2018 in TCRdb). Library preparation was by the immunoSEQ multiplex PCR assay. The entire isolated RNA was reverse transcribed using the High Capacity cDNA Reverse Transcription Kit, and thus expressed TCRB transcripts were sequenced. The immuneACCESS repertoire file appears here via TCRdb, limited to in-frame rearrangements. These files lack a portion of the clones; in checked studies, under half of the deficit traces to unresolved V genes, and the cause of the others is not known. The sample data list 600,000 or so clones, and approximately 13% of these were observed just once. The leading ten clones occupy around 0.12% of the sample. General findings and caveats noted by the study authors: Type 1 diabetes patients showed a moderate but significant shortening of TCRB CDR3 length in all four CD4+ subsets.

Antigens of these TCRs are unknown. Source material: naive CD4+ T cells from blood. The cell subset or site label corresponds to: true naive CD4+ T cells. The receptors come from a man in his thirties or forties with type 1 diabetes.

In this sample, this clone turned up a few times. The rearrangement links TRBV14 to TRBJ2-7; TRBD1 or TRBD2 may be the D gene (5 bases each). The CDR3 spans 14 residues. The V gene's germline CDR1 is SGHDN and CDR2 FVKESK. The V end lost 4 bases, the J end lost 1 base, and 11 bases lay between the germline ends. The CDR3, as DNA: TGTGCCAGCAGCCTTAACGGGGCTTCCTACGAGCAGTACTTC. As protein: CASSLNGASYEQYF. The full variable domain, its missing parts supplied by reference TRBV14 and TRBJ2-7, is EAGVTQFPSHSVIEKGQTVTLRCDPISGHDNLYWYRRVMGKEIKFLLHFVKESKQDESGMPNNRFLAERTGGTYSTLKVQPAELEDSGVYFCASSLNGASYEQYFGPGTRLTVT.

Of note for this clone: Other DNA sequences in this sample translate to the same CDR3. This chain connects TRBV30 to TRBJ2-7; D is uncertain. The germline V and J ends were trimmed by 0 bases and 4 bases, with 7 bases remaining between them. CDR1 and CDR2 (germline): GTSNPN, SVGIG (reference sequence). There are 12 residues in the CDR3. CDR3 DNA: TGTGCCTGGAGTGTAATGGGGTACGAGCAGTACTTC. It codes for CAWSVMGYEQYF.